The clone carrying this T cell receptor beta chain was counted only a few times. Its target is not known. The junction and the germline gene differ at one end; a read error may be behind it. Overall study results and limits: Tumor Treg TCRs overlapped most with tumor naive CD4+ cells.

The CDR3 extends over 12 amino acids. Germline V lookup: CDR1 SGHVS, CDR2 FQNEAQ. Purified naive CD4+ T cells were depleted of CD25+ Tregs. Full-length variable regions came from constant-region reverse primers plus semi-nested Nested Universal Primer A PCR. TCRdb recomputed calls from the 5' RACE reads with MiXCR, one row per CDR3 protein. In the table there are roughly 56,000 distinct CDR3 sequences, around 30% of which are singletons. The sequenced sample was tumor-infiltrating naive CD4+ T cells sorted from the breast tumor. As for subset: naive CD4+ T cells, CD4+CD45RA+CD25-. The gene calls are TRBV7-8 and TRBJ2-7, with a weak D call TRBD1 (5 bases). The TCR was taken from a female donor with breast cancer. DNA for the CDR3: TGTGCCAGCAGTTACCTGGGCAGGGTTCAGATGTTC. This gives the protein CASSYLGRVQMF.